These T cell receptor beta chains were read from a single sample in a study of blood T cell repertoires in COVID-19. Only in-frame clones appear in the TCRdb table, and some are missing; sequencing was by immunoSEQ multiplex PCR. The table has under 200,000 clones, 80% to 85% seen once. The sequencing sample was made of PBMCs or T cells enriched from blood (not recorded which). These receptors originate from a woman aged 60-75 years who had recovered from COVID-19. Each CDR3 is given with its conserved first and last residue. A D gene is named only where the DNA matches it firmly. The size entry is marked missing in some rows and otherwise reads once, few, many or a size class.

>TRBV21-1|-|TRBJ1-1|-
CASSKVSQGWNTEAFF
TGTGCCAGCAGCAAAGTATCACAGGGTTGGAACACTGAAGCTTTCTTT
>TRBV28|-|TRBJ2-1|once
CASETYRGYNEQFF
TGTGCCAGCGAGACCTATAGGGGCTACAATGAGCAGTTCTTC
>TRBV19|TRBD1|TRBJ1-2|-
CATATGDGYTF
TGTGCCACCGCGACAGGGGATGGCTACACCTTC
>TRBV24-1|-|TRBJ2-1|-
CATSDPPRGHEQFF
TGTGCCACCAGTGACCCACCCAGGGGTCATGAGCAGTTCTTC
>TRBV5-1|TRBD1|TRBJ1-1|once
CASSFSTGQTEAFF
TGCGCCAGCAGCTTCTCGACAGGGCAGACTGAAGCTTTCTTT
>TRBV6-5|-|TRBJ2-1|-
CASEVGSGYNEQFF
TGTGCCAGCGAGGTAGGTAGCGGCTACAATGAGCAGTTCTTC
>TRBV5-1|-|TRBJ2-5|-
CASSPNINGNQETQYF
TGCGCCAGCAGCCCTAATATCAATGGTAACCAAGAGACCCAGTACTTC
>TRBV18|TRBD1|TRBJ2-3|-
CASSPPTGTATDTQYF
TGTGCCAGCTCACCACCCACCGGGACAGCCACAGATACGCAGTATTTT
>TRBV3-1/TRBV3-2|-|TRBJ1-1|-
CASSQRGIAEAFF
TGTGCCAGCAGCCAAAGAGGGATCGCTGAAGCTTTCTTT
>TRBV2|-|TRBJ2-5|few
CASRKERVGETQYF
TGTGCCAGCAGAAAAGAGAGGGTAGGAGAGACCCAGTACTTC
>TRBV7-9|-|TRBJ2-1|-
CASSVDNVGYNEQFF
TGTGCCAGCAGCGTCGACAACGTGGGCTACAATGAGCAGTTCTTC
>TRBV27|TRBD2|TRBJ2-3|-
CASYSLTSLARNTDTQYF
TGTGCCAGCTATTCCTTGACTAGCCTGGCGAGGAACACAGATACGCAGTATTTT
>TRBV28|-|TRBJ2-3|-
CASQTQGRADTQYF
TGTGCCAGCCAAACTCAGGGGCGCGCAGATACGCAGTATTTT
>TRBV2|TRBD2|TRBJ2-7|few
CASRQTSGSTYEQYF
TGTGCCAGCAGGCAGACTAGCGGGAGTACCTACGAGCAGTACTTC
>TRBV9|-|TRBJ1-2|-
CASSSRTTGPSNYGYTF
TGTGCCAGCAGCTCCCGAACGACAGGCCCATCTAACTATGGCTACACCTTC
>TRBV5-1|TRBD1|TRBJ1-6|-
CASSFGQGVYNSPLHF
TGCGCCAGCAGCTTTGGACAGGGGGTCTATAATTCACCCCTCCACTTT
>TRBV4-2|TRBD2|TRBJ2-2|-
CASSQATSGKNTGELFF
TGTGCCAGCAGCCAAGCAACTAGCGGGAAAAACACCGGGGAGCTGTTTTTT
>TRBV9|TRBD1|TRBJ2-2|-
CASSGDRAFGELFF
TGTGCCAGCAGCGGGGACAGGGCTTTCGGGGAGCTGTTTTTT
>TRBV6-5|-|TRBJ1-2|-
CASSPTGGSYGYTF
TGTGCCAGCAGTCCTACGGGGGGAAGCTATGGCTACACCTTC
>TRBV3-1/TRBV3-2|TRBD1|TRBJ1-1|-
CASSPGQENTEAFF
TGTGCCAGCAGCCCGGGACAGGAGAACACTGAAGCTTTCTTT
>TRBV9|-|TRBJ1-4|-
CASSATPGGNEKLFF
TGTGCCAGCAGTGCCACTCCCGGGGGGAATGAAAAACTGTTTTTT
>TRBV5-1|-|TRBJ2-3|-
CASSTGHSSDTQYF
TGCGCCAGCAGCACAGGACACAGTTCTGATACGCAGTATTTT
>TRBV7-3|-|TRBJ2-3|-
CASSLSKPDTQYF
TGTGCCAGCAGCCTCTCCAAGCCAGATACGCAGTATTTT
>TRBV7-3|-|TRBJ1-1|-
CASSLGRNTEAFF
TGTGCCAGCAGCTTAGGCCGGAACACTGAAGCTTTCTTT
>TRBV12-3/TRBV12-4|TRBD1|TRBJ1-1|-
CASSLQGLTEAFF
TGTGCCAGCAGTCTACAGGGGTTAACTGAAGCTTTCTTT
>TRBV5-1|-|TRBJ2-7|-
CASSLSRAEQYF
TGCGCCAGCAGCTTAAGCAGGGCCGAGCAGTACTTC
>TRBV28|TRBD1|TRBJ1-1|-
CASSLWTGDLNTEAFF
TGTGCCAGCAGTTTATGGACAGGGGACTTGAACACTGAAGCTTTCTTT
>TRBV10-1|TRBD2|TRBJ2-1|-
CASGTSVDEQFF
TGCGCCAGCGGAACTAGCGTCGATGAGCAGTTCTTC
>TRBV5-1|-|TRBJ1-1|few
CASSLSGALNTEAFF
TGCGCCAGCAGCTTGTCAGGGGCCTTGAACACTGAAGCTTTCTTT
>TRBV10-3|TRBD2|TRBJ2-7|-
CAISGGASYEQYF
TGTGCCATCAGCGGGGGGGCGAGTTACGAGCAGTACTTC
>TRBV9|-|TRBJ2-3|-
CASSVVDSGTDTQYF
TGTGCCAGCAGCGTAGTTGATAGCGGCACAGATACGCAGTATTTT
>TRBV19|TRBD1|TRBJ1-1|-
CASSIQTGDTEAFF
TGTGCCAGTAGTATCCAGACAGGGGACACTGAAGCTTTCTTT
>TRBV6-6|-|TRBJ2-3|once
CASSYPRGQDTQYF
TGTGCCAGCAGTTACCCCCGGGGTCAAGATACGCAGTATTTT
>TRBV3-1/TRBV3-2|-|TRBJ2-5|once
CASSQVVETQYF
TGTGCCAGCAGCCAAGTCGTAGAGACCCAGTACTTC
>TRBV5-4|TRBD2|TRBJ2-5|-
CASSLFGRNEETQYF
TGTGCCAGCAGCTTGTTCGGGAGGAACGAAGAGACCCAGTACTTC
>TRBV19|TRBD2|TRBJ2-5|-
CASSSASGGKETQYF
TGTGCCAGTAGCAGTGCTAGCGGGGGCAAAGAGACCCAGTACTTC
>TRBV24-1|-|TRBJ1-1|-
CATSGTPNTEAFF
TGTGCCACCTCCGGGACACCAAACACTGAAGCTTTCTTT
>TRBV6-4|-|TRBJ2-2|-
CASSDLQRNTGELFF
TGTGCCAGCAGTGACCTACAGAGAAACACCGGGGAGCTGTTTTTT
>TRBV6-5|TRBD1|TRBJ2-1|-
CASSRQGRSYNEQFF
TGTGCCAGCAGTCGACAGGGACGCTCCTACAATGAGCAGTTCTTC
>TRBV5-6|TRBD1|TRBJ2-3|-
CASSVGQLDTDTQYF
TGTGCCAGCAGCGTGGGACAGCTCGACACAGATACGCAGTATTTT
>TRBV9|TRBD2|TRBJ2-2|-
CASSAGGTSGSKNTGELFF
TGTGCCAGCAGCGCGGGGGGGACTAGCGGGAGTAAGAACACCGGGGAGCTGTTTTTT
>TRBV28|-|TRBJ2-3|-
CASSLPDTGTKLTDTQYF
TGTGCCAGCAGTTTACCCGATACCGGGACAAAACTCACAGATACGCAGTATTTT
>TRBV30|TRBD1|TRBJ1-5|-
CAWSSRDRGYQPQHF
TGTGCCTGGAGTTCCCGGGACAGGGGGTATCAGCCCCAGCATTTT
>TRBV29-1|-|TRBJ2-3|-
CSGSGYTDTQYF
TGCAGCGGGTCCGGGTACACAGATACGCAGTATTTT
>TRBV5-1|-|TRBJ2-3|-
CASSRDYFSASTDTQYF
TGCGCCAGCAGTAGAGACTACTTCAGCGCCTCCACAGATACGCAGTATTTT
>TRBV4-1|-|TRBJ1-4|-
CASSQESQAEGEKLFF
TGCGCCAGCAGCCAAGAATCGCAGGCGGAGGGTGAAAAACTGTTTTTT
>TRBV18|-|TRBJ2-5|-
CASSPTWVGETQYF
TGTGCCAGCTCCCCCACTTGGGTCGGGGAGACCCAGTACTTC
>TRBV28|-|TRBJ2-7|-
CASSFAPLLGEQYF
TGTGCCAGCAGTTTTGCACCTCTCCTAGGAGAGCAGTACTTC
>TRBV9|TRBD2|TRBJ2-5|-
CASSVGERGLAGETQYF
TGTGCCAGCAGCGTGGGAGAAAGGGGACTAGCGGGAGAGACCCAGTACTTC
>TRBV19|-|TRBJ1-4|-
CASKGRQAATNEKLFF
TGTGCCAGTAAGGGAAGACAGGCTGCAACTAATGAAAAACTGTTTTTT
>TRBV19|-|TRBJ1-5|-
CASSIGASSNQPQHF
TGTGCCAGTAGTATAGGGGCGTCGAGCAATCAGCCCCAGCATTTT
>TRBV5-1|-|TRBJ2-5|-
CASSSGSGETQYF
TGCGCCAGCAGCTCAGGATCCGGAGAGACCCAGTACTTC
>TRBV28|-|TRBJ1-4|-
CASMWGAGNEKLFF
TGTGCCAGCATGTGGGGTGCGGGTAATGAAAAACTGTTTTTT
>TRBV28|-|TRBJ1-4|-
CASHRRANEKLFF
TGTGCCAGCCACCGCAGGGCTAATGAAAAACTGTTTTTT